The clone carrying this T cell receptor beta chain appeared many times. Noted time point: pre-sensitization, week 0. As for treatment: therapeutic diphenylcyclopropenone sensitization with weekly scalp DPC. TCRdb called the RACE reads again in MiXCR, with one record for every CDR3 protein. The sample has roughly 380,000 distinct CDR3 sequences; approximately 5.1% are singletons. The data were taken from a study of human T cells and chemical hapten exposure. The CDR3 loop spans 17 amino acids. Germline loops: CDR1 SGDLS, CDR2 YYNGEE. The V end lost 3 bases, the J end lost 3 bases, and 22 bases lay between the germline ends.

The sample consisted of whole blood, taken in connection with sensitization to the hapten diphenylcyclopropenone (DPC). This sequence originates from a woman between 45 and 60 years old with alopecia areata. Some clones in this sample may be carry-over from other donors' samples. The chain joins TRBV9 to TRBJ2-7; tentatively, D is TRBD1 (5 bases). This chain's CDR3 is CASSAVGQAQVNYEQYF. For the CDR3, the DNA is TGTGCCAGCAGCGCAGTTGGACAAGCGCAAGTGAACTACGAGCAGTACTTC.